The source of this T cell receptor beta chain is a study of neurological immune-mediated disorders (dated 2019 in TCRdb). Background for the entire study: The study compared peripheral blood TCR-beta repertoires of HTLV-I-associated myelopathy (HAM/TSP) patients, multiple sclerosis patients and healthy controls using UMI-based sequencing. The approximately 110 TCR-beta libraries included longitudinal samples, technical triplicates and paired sorted CD4+ and CD8+ T-cell subsets alongside PBMC samples. The cohort was made up of about 65 subjects, consisting of roughly 14 HAM/TSP patients, 35 or so multiple sclerosis patients and 20 healthy controls. General conclusions and limits of the study: TCR clonal expansion was highest in HAM/TSP patients and lowest in MS patients, with MS patients falling below even healthy controls. Across subjects, expanded clones never shared an identical CDR3 amino acid sequence, which suggests that the TCR-beta repertoires in every group were private.

The germline V gene encodes CDR1 SGDLS and CDR2 YYNGEE. The germline V end is reduced by 3 bases and the J end by 0 bases; junction bases left unmatched: 18. Taken from cysteine to phenylalanine, the CDR3 has 21 residues. The read is trimmed to its CDR3 DNA, 63 bases read in frame from base 1. cDNA was synthesized by template-switch 5'RACE using a primer carrying a 10-nucleotide random unique molecular identifier by which each TCR transcript was tagged. Every sequencing run covered 15-18 subjects and yielded more than 160 million TCR-beta sequences. The RNeasy kit was used to extract total RNA. The KAPA Real-time Library Amplification kit was used to amplify TCR-beta VDJ regions with primers for the TCR constant region and the 5'RACE anchor. Sample indexes and Illumina adaptors were added in a first PCR, after which library yield was increased in a second PCR. After Ampure bead purification, the roughly 650 bp TCR product was size-selected on a 2% E-gel SizeSelection system. Before pooling, library quality was assessed on a Bioanalyzer, concentration was determined with Qubit, and library quantification was performed with the Kapa Library Quantification kit. Paired-end 2 x 150 bp sequencing of the libraries was performed on an Illumina HiSeq 2500. To increase sequence diversity, 25-30% phiX was spiked into each library pool. The authors' analysis ran thus. The UMI-based MiGEC pipeline processed quality-filtered reads and removed over 80% of raw TCR sequences during error correction. VDJ genes were aligned to IMGT germline references, and each clonotype was defined by a unique CDR3 amino acid sequence together with V-J genes. VDJtools evaluated clonal expansion, Shannon diversity and CDR3 relatedness (CalcPairwiseDistances, ClusterSamples); CLCbio workbench built phylogenetic trees. Using coefficient-of-variation modelling across technical triplicates, the study counted a clone as expanded if it had at least 8 unique UMIs. Clones were called with MiXCR by TCRdb after fastp trimmed the public reads at Q25, and only in-frame beta chains were retained. A single entry per CDR3 protein holds the most common genes and DNA from its merged rows. These V and J calls are TCRdb output, not the study's own analysis. The sample data list just under 20,000 distinct CDR3 sequences, and 6% to 8.5% of these were observed just once. The ten largest account for roughly a sixth of the sample.

For sorted-subset TCR libraries, under 1.2 million sorted CD4+ or CD8+ T cells were used. PBMCs were separated from peripheral blood using Ficoll-Hypaque density gradient centrifugation and then cryopreserved in liquid nitrogen. The study also sequenced paired sorted CD4+ and CD8+ subsets from healthy controls, HAM/TSP patients and MS patients. This clonotype was seen at least ten times. Its antigen is unknown. No much larger clone exists at a distance of one base, and base qualities are not known. Sequenced sample: CD8+ T cells from blood. This sequence was found in a woman aged 25 to 39 with HTLV-1-associated myelopathy (HAM/TSP). Recombination connected TRBV9 to TRBJ1-2; 12 junctional bases match TRBD1. The encoded CDR3 is CASSATGTGGRSVQANYGYTF. The nucleotide sequence is given as TGTGCCAGCAGCGCCACCGGGACAGGGGGCCGGTCGGTCCAAGCTAACTATGGCTACACCTTC.